The 24 T cell receptor beta chains below come from one sample, sequenced in a study of glioma-infiltrating T cells. Using RNA template, CDR3s of TCR alpha and beta were amplified with iRepertoire arm-PCR. One entry per CDR3 protein results from TCRdb running MiXCR on the multiplex PCR reads. The sample lists under 200,000 distinct CDR3 sequences; 30% to 40% were seen once. The sample consisted of glioma tissue, nonneoplastic brain tissue, or PBMCs (not recorded which). The receptors shown here come from a human donor with low-grade glioma or glioblastoma, undergoing nonglioma brain surgery, or in good health (not recorded which).

The CDR3 region has the DNA TGTGCCAGCAGCGTAGGGGACAGGGGGGTATACAATGAGCAGTTCTTC. Amino acids: CASSVGDRGVYNEQFF. This chain uses TRBV5-4 with TRBJ2-1; TRBD1 matches at 11 bases. V shed 4 bases and J 4 bases; nucleotides not matched to a gene: 7. CDR3 size: 16 residues. The germline V gene has CDR1 SGHNT and CDR2 YYREEE (reference sequence).

On this clonotype itself: A much larger clone differs by one base, so this may be a read error. The V call is TRBV7-2, the J call TRBJ2-5; tentatively, D is TRBD1 or TRBD2 (5 bases each). Germline CDR1 SGHTA, CDR2 FQGNSA. The CDR3 is made up of 15 amino acids. CDR3 sequence reads: CASSSVRARGETKYF. The DNA of the CDR3 is TGTGCCAGCAGCTCCGTCAGGGCGCGTGGGGAGACCAAGTACTTC.

The table lists this clonotype with many counts. The chain links TRBV3-1 to TRBJ2-7, with D uncertain. This CDR3 has 13 amino acids. Trimming stripped 7 bases from V and 4 bases from J, with 14 bases between. Per germline, CDR1 LGHDT and CDR2 YNNKEL (reference sequence). The CDR3 reads CASTRTEGYEQYF. CDR3 DNA sequence: TGTGCCAGCACCCGGACGGAAGGATACGAGCAGTACTTC.

This clonotype was counted ten times or more. The chain employs TRBV4-3 and TRBJ2-1; 10 positions match TRBD1. V was pared by 0 bases and J by 4 bases, with 9 bases of the junction left unmatched. This CDR3 comprises 18 residues. The V gene's germline CDR1 is LGHNA and CDR2 YSLEER. CDR3 in amino acids: CASSQELIGQGVYNEQFF. As DNA, the CDR3 is TGCGCCAGCAGCCAAGAACTAATCGGACAGGGGGTATACAATGAGCAGTTCTTC.

This clonotype was seen more than once but under ten times. The V call is TRBV30, the J call TRBJ1-2; no definite D call. Germline V lookup: CDR1 GTSNPN, CDR2 SVGIG (reference sequence). The CDR3 totals 11 residues. This CDR3 reads CTEQLLYGYTF. CDR3 DNA: TGTACAGAACAGCTCCTATATGGCTACACCTTC.

Of note for this clonotype: One junction end disagrees with the germline gene, perhaps due to a read error. The chain links TRBV11-2 to TRBJ2-2; D is ambiguous. In germline, CDR1 is SGHAT, CDR2 FQNNGV. The CDR3 contains 11 residues. In DNA, the CDR3 is TGTGCCGGCAGCTTAGAGGGGGAGCTGTTTTTT. Translated: CAGSLEGELFF.

This clonotype appeared a single time. J is TRBJ2-2 and V is TRBV11-2; D could derive from TRBD1 or TRBD2 (5 bases each). V lost 2 bases to trimming and J lost 5 bases, with 15 bases between them. The CDR3 consists of 16 residues. Germline V gives CDR1 SGHAT, CDR2 FQNNGV. CDR3 coding DNA: TGTGCCAGCAGCTTATACGGGACCTGGTTAACCGGGGAGCTGTTTTTT. It yields the protein CASSLYGTWLTGELFF.

Details on this clonotype: A much larger clone differs from this one at a single base, so this may be a read error. This chain connects TRBV20-1 to TRBJ2-5; a possible D gene is TRBD2 (6 bases). Looked up from germline, CDR1 is DFQATT and CDR2 is SNEGSKA (reference sequence). CDR3 length: 16 amino acids. The DNA of the CDR3 is TGCAGTGCTTCCCCATCTGGTAGCGGAATACCAGAGACCCAGAACTTC. It specifies CSASPSGSGIPETQNF.

The J gene is TRBJ2-5, the V gene TRBV7-2, with unresolved D. V gave up 1 base and J gave up 1 base, with 10 bases separating them. Germline V lookup: CDR1 SGHTA, CDR2 FQGNSA. The CDR3 totals 15 residues. The CDR3 loop reads CASSLGARLQETQYF. The CDR3 DNA sequence: TGTGCCAGCAGCTTAGGGGCGAGGCTCCAAGAGACCCAGTACTTC. Full variable domain (missing parts from reference TRBV7-2 and TRBJ2-5): GAGVSQSPSNKVTEKGKDVELRCDPISGHTALYWYRQSLGQGLEFLIYFQGNSAPDKSGLPSDRFSAERTGGSVSTLTIQRTQQEDSAVYLCASSLGARLQETQYFGPGTRLLVL.

In regard to this clonotype: At one of its ends the junction is not consistent with the germline gene, which may arise from a read error. V gene TRBV19 combines with J gene TRBJ1-1, with unresolved D. The germline V gene has CDR1 LNHDA and CDR2 SQIVND (reference sequence). The CDR3 is 15 amino acids. The CDR3 bases are TGTGCCGGTAGTATCCCAGGAGGGCCGAACACTGAAGCTTTCTTT. Amino acids: CAGSIPGGPNTEAFF.

This clonotype has a single count. With a much larger clone just one base away, this may be a read error. This sequence joins TRBV6-1 and TRBJ2-1; 12 bases match TRBD1. This CDR3 spans 17 amino acids. CDR1 and CDR2 from the germline V gene are MNHNS and SASEGT. The CDR3 spells CDSSRDRGPVNANEQFF. CDR3 DNA sequence: TGTGACAGCAGTAGGGACAGGGGGCCCGTTAATGCCAATGAGCAGTTCTTC.

This clonotype was picked up many times. This chain uses TRBV6-1 with TRBJ2-3, with no clear D. The CDR3 extends over 12 amino acids. The germline V and J ends were trimmed by 7 bases and 1 base, with 6 bases remaining between them. Germline-derived CDR1 and CDR2 are MNHNS and SASEGT. CDR3: CASNGGTDTQYF. The CDR3 DNA reads as TGTGCCAGCAACGGCGGCACAGATACGCAGTATTTT.

The rearrangement links TRBV5-4 to TRBJ2-7; 9 positions agree with TRBD1. V shed 7 bases and J 11 bases; nucleotides not matched to a gene: 7. The CDR3 consists of 11 residues. From germline, CDR1 is SGHNT and CDR2 YYREEE (reference sequence). CDR3 nucleotides: TGTGCCAGCGCCCCCGGGACAGGGAAGTACTTC. It translates to CASAPGTGKYF. Combining the CDR3 with reference TRBV5-4 and TRBJ2-7 gives the whole variable domain ETGVTQSPTHLIKTRGQQVTLRCSSQSGHNTVSWYQQALGQGPQFIFQYYREEENGRGNFPPRFSGLQFPNYSSELNVNALELDDSALYLCASAPGTGKYFGPGTRLTVT.

In this sample, this clonotype turned up many times. This chain uses TRBV18 with TRBJ2-7; the D gene is possibly TRBD1 (5 bases). V was clipped by 3 bases and J by 3 bases, with 9 bases between them. There are 13 residues in the CDR3. CDR1 is KGHSH and CDR2 is LQKENI in the germline V gene. CDR3 protein: CASSPDRDYEQYF. The CDR3, as DNA: TGTGCCAGCTCACCCGACAGAGACTACGAGCAGTACTTC.

The table lists this clonotype with many counts. The V gene is TRBV20-1, the J gene TRBJ1-5; 9 bases match TRBD1. V shed 5 bases, J shed 5 bases, and the junction held 10 bases outside the gene matches. Germline-derived CDR1 and CDR2 are DFQATT and SNEGSKA (reference sequence). This CDR3 comprises 15 residues. The CDR3 nucleotides read TGCAGTGCTCCAAAACAGGGGGCTCTGGATCAGCCCCAGCATTTT. Its translation: CSAPKQGALDQPQHF.

In its sample, this clonotype was seen many times. The genes are TRBV20-1 and TRBJ1-2; 8 bases fit TRBD1. The germline V gene has CDR1 DFQATT and CDR2 SNEGSKA (reference sequence). The CDR3 has 14 residues. DNA of the CDR3: TGCATTGTCAGGGGGCGAAAAGAGAGCTATGGCTACACCTTC. This encodes CIVRGRKESYGYTF.

This clonotype was seen ten or more times. The V call is TRBV18, the J call TRBJ2-1; TRBD2 aligns across 7 bases. V was pared by 6 bases and J by 1 base, with 6 bases of the junction left unmatched. Looked up from germline, CDR1 is KGHSH and CDR2 is LQKENI. CDR3 length: 15 amino acids. CDR3 amino acids: CASSSLAESYNEQFF. The CDR3 bases are TGTGCCAGCTCCTCTCTAGCGGAGTCCTACAATGAGCAGTTCTTC.

About this clonotype itself: This could be a read error, since a much larger clone is one nucleotide away. The rearrangement uses TRBV19 and TRBJ1-5, with 10 bases that match TRBD1. V shed 7 bases, J shed 0 bases, and the junction held 12 bases outside the gene matches. The germline V gene has CDR1 LNHDA and CDR2 SQIVND (reference sequence). The CDR3 totals 18 residues. The CDR3 DNA reads TGTGCCAGTACTGCCCGGGACAGGGGCCCCTATAGCAATCAGCCCCAGCATTTT. It yields the protein CASTARDRGPYSNQPQHF.

Only a few counts were recorded for this clonotype. The gene calls are TRBV12-3 or TRBV12-4 and TRBJ1-5; D is possibly TRBD1 (6 bases). The CDR3 extends over 19 amino acids. V was pared by 0 bases and J by 4 bases, with 22 bases between. DNA of the CDR3: TGTGCCAGCAGTTTAGCCGCTGACCGGACAGAAGGGGTGAATCAGCCCCAGCATTTT. Translating it yields CASSLAADRTEGVNQPQHF.

This clonotype has just a few counts. This chain uses TRBV19 with TRBJ2-2; D may be TRBD2 (6 bases). The CDR3 is 15 residues long. Trimming removed 7 bases at V and 5 bases at J, with 17 bases between. Germline assignment: CDR1 LNHDA and CDR2 SQIVND (reference sequence). The CDR3 region has the DNA TGTGCCAGTAATCATAGGAGGGGAGGAACCGGGGAGCTGTTTTTT. Encoded protein: CASNHRRGGTGELFF.

By its share, this clonotype is medium-sized (0.01 to 0.1%). The chain employs TRBV20-1 and TRBJ2-7; possibly TRBD2 for D (6 bases). The V end was cut by 4 bases, the J end by 6 bases, with 19 bases between. The CDR3 length is 14 residues. CDR1 DFQATT and CDR2 SNEGSKA come from the germline V gene (reference sequence). CDR3 DNA: TGCAGTGCTAAAAATAGAGGGGACTCGGGCGAGCAGTACTTC. It is translated as CSAKNRGDSGEQYF.

Details on this clonotype: Sequence at one end of the junction differs from germline and may be a read error. V gene TRBV28 combines with J gene TRBJ2-5; 9 bases match TRBD1. CDR3 length: 15 residues. In germline, CDR1 is MDHEN, CDR2 SYDVKM. In DNA, the CDR3 is TGCGCCAGCAGTCTGGGGACAGGGTTCGGAGAGACCCAGTACTTC. Encoded protein: CASSLGTGFGETQYF.

The chain carries TRBV5-1 and TRBJ2-5; D not certain. Per the germline V gene, CDR1 is SGHRS and CDR2 is YFSETQ. The germline V and J ends were trimmed by 0 bases and 5 bases, with 11 bases remaining between them. The CDR3 consists of 14 residues. The CDR3 here is CASSLATNGETQYF. The CDR3 bases are TGCGCCAGCAGCTTGGCCACGAATGGGGAGACCCAGTACTTC.

This clonotype appeared many times. The rearrangement joins TRBV6-2 or TRBV6-3 to TRBJ1-5; D is unresolved. The CDR3 runs 17 residues. Trimming stripped 2 bases from V and 0 bases from J, with 14 bases between. Germline values: CDR1 MNHEY, CDR2 SVGEGT. The CDR3, as DNA: TGTGCCAGCAGTTACGGTCAGCGGATAATTAGCAATCAGCCCCAGCATTTT. It codes for CASSYGQRIISNQPQHF.